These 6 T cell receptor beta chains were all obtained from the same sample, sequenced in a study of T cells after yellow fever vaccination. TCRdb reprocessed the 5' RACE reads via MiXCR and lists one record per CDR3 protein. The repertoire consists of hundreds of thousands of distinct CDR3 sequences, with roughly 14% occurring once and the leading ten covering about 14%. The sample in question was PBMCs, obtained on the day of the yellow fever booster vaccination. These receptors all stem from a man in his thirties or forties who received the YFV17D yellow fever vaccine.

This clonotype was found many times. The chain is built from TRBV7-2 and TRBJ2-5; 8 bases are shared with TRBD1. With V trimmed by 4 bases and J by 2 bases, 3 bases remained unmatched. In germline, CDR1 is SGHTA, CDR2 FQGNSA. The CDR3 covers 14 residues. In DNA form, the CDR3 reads TGTGCCAGCAGCTGGTGGACAGGGCAAGAGACCCAGTACTTC. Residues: CASSWWTGQETQYF. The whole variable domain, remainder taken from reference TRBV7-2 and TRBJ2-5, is GAGVSQSPSNKVTEKGKDVELRCDPISGHTALYWYRQSLGQGLEFLIYFQGNSAPDKSGLPSDRFSAERTGGSVSTLTIQRTQQEDSAVYLCASSWWTGQETQYFGPGTRLLVL.

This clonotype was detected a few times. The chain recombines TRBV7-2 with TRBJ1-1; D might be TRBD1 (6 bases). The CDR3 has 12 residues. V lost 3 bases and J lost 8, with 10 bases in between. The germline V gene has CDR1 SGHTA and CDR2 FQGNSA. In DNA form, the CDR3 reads TGTGCCAGCAGCTTTCTTGGACAGGAAGCTTTCTTT. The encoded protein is CASSFLGQEAFF.

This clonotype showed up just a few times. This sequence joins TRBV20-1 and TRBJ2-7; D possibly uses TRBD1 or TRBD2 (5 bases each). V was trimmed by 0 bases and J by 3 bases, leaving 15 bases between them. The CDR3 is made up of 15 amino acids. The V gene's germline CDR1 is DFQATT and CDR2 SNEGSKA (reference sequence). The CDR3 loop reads CSARDYRTERYEQYF. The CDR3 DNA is TGCAGTGCTAGAGATTACAGGACTGAGCGCTACGAGCAGTACTTC.

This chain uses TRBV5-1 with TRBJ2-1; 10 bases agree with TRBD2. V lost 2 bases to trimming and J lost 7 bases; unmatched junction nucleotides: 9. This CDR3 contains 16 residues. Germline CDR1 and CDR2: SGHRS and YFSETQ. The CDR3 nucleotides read TGCGCCAGCAGCTTCGGTCTAGCGGGAGTGGGGAATGAGCAGTTCTTC. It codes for CASSFGLAGVGNEQFF. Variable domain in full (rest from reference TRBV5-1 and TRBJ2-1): KAGVTQTPRYLIKTRGQQVTLSCSPISGHRSVSWYQQTPGQGLQFLFEYFSETQRNKGNFPGRFSGRQFSNSRSEMNVSTLELGDSALYLCASSFGLAGVGNEQFFGPGTRLTVL.

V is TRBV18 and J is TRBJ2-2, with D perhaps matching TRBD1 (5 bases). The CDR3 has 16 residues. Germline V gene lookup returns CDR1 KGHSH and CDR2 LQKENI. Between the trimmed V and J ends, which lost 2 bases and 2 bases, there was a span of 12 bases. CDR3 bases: TGTGCCAGCTCACCAGGAAACAGGATTAACACCGGGGAGCTGTTTTTT. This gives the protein CASSPGNRINTGELFF.

The CDR3 DNA reads TGCGCCAGCAGCTCGGGAGGAACTAGGACTGGCGACGAGCAGTACTTC. It encodes CASSSGGTRTGDEQYF. The chain combines TRBV5-1 with TRBJ2-7, with 7 bases fitting TRBD2. The length of the CDR3 is 16 residues. With 3 bases clipped from V and 5 bases from J, the junction kept 14 bases outside the gene matches. Germline CDR1 and CDR2: SGHRS and YFSETQ.